Listed below are T cell receptor beta chains from one sample, sequenced in a study of cytomegalovirus exposure and HLA in healthy donors. Clones were read by immunoSEQ multiplex PCR, and TCRdb kept only the in-frame ones, dropping some. The data hold about 160,000 clones, with approximately 81% observed a single time. The source material was PBMCs. Receptor source: a boy aged 2 to 10 in good health and CMV-seronegative. CDR3s include the opening cysteine and the closing phenylalanine or tryptophan. The D gene is left open where the match is weak. Where a row states a size, it is once, few, many or the class of an expanded clone; other rows omit it.

clone size: NA; V gene: TRBV2; D gene: TRBD1; J gene: TRBJ2-1; CDR3 protein: CASSSGQGRGNEQFF; CDR3 DNA: TGTGCCAGCAGTTCAGGACAGGGGCGGGGCAATGAGCAGTTCTTC
clone size: NA; V gene: TRBV18; D gene: TRBD2; J gene: TRBJ2-7; CDR3 protein: CASSPPGLATSSYEQYF; CDR3 DNA: TGTGCCAGCTCACCACCGGGACTAGCGACGAGCTCCTACGAGCAGTACTTC
clone size: once; V gene: TRBV7-9; D gene: NA; J gene: TRBJ1-2; CDR3 protein: CASTLGARASNYGYTF; CDR3 DNA: TGTGCCAGCACCTTGGGGGCCCGGGCCTCTAACTATGGCTACACCTTC
clone size: NA; V gene: TRBV6-1; D gene: NA; J gene: TRBJ1-2; CDR3 protein: CASSSPQWGFGYTF; CDR3 DNA: TGTGCCAGCAGTTCACCTCAATGGGGCTTCGGCTACACCTTC
clone size: NA; V gene: TRBV19; D gene: NA; J gene: TRBJ1-4; CDR3 protein: CASSIGREKLFF; CDR3 DNA: TGTGCCAGTAGTATAGGGCGGGAAAAACTGTTTTTT
clone size: NA; V gene: TRBV4-1; D gene: NA; J gene: TRBJ2-2; CDR3 protein: CASSQAAGSNTGELFF; CDR3 DNA: TGCGCCAGCAGCCAAGCGGCAGGGTCGAACACCGGGGAGCTGTTTTTT
clone size: NA; V gene: TRBV6-6; D gene: NA; J gene: TRBJ2-1; CDR3 protein: CASTQGFLGDEQFF; CDR3 DNA: TGTGCCAGCACTCAGGGGTTCCTAGGGGATGAGCAGTTCTTC
clone size: few; V gene: TRBV19; D gene: TRBD2; J gene: TRBJ2-7; CDR3 protein: CASSVHARLAEIYEQYF; CDR3 DNA: TGTGCCAGTTCAGTTCACGCGAGACTAGCGGAAATCTACGAGCAGTACTTC
clone size: NA; V gene: TRBV9; D gene: NA; J gene: TRBJ1-5; CDR3 protein: CASSVSGMSNQPQHF; CDR3 DNA: TGTGCCAGCAGCGTATCAGGGATGAGCAATCAGCCCCAGCATTTT
clone size: NA; V gene: TRBV11-1; D gene: TRBD1; J gene: TRBJ2-7; CDR3 protein: CASRWDRGEQYF; CDR3 DNA: TGTGCCAGCAGGTGGGACAGGGGCGAGCAGTACTTC
clone size: few; V gene: TRBV30; D gene: NA; J gene: TRBJ2-7; CDR3 protein: CAWRGPETGKSYEQYF; CDR3 DNA: TGTGCCTGGAGGGGCCCCGAAACAGGGAAATCCTACGAGCAGTACTTC
clone size: NA; V gene: TRBV6-5; D gene: NA; J gene: TRBJ2-7; CDR3 protein: CASRSDRTYEQYF; CDR3 DNA: TGTGCCAGCAGATCGGACAGAACCTACGAGCAGTACTTC
clone size: NA; V gene: TRBV18; D gene: NA; J gene: TRBJ1-3; CDR3 protein: CASSRSGNTIYF; CDR3 DNA: TGTGCCAGCTCCCGCTCTGGAAACACCATATATTTT
clone size: once; V gene: TRBV12-1; D gene: NA; J gene: TRBJ2-7; CDR3 protein: CASSFGLAGGEQYF; CDR3 DNA: TGTGCCAGCAGCTTTGGACTAGCGGGGGGGGAGCAGTACTTC
clone size: NA; V gene: TRBV7-9; D gene: TRBD2; J gene: TRBJ2-7; CDR3 protein: CASRLKLAGEKDYEQYF; CDR3 DNA: TGTGCCAGCAGACTGAAACTAGCGGGGGAAAAGGACTACGAGCAGTACTTC
clone size: NA; V gene: TRBV10-2; D gene: TRBD1; J gene: TRBJ2-4; CDR3 protein: CASSGTGGTNIQYF; CDR3 DNA: TGCGCCAGCAGTGGGACAGGGGGTACAAACATTCAGTACTTC
clone size: NA; V gene: TRBV29-1; D gene: NA; J gene: TRBJ2-1; CDR3 protein: CSATGLPYNEQFF; CDR3 DNA: TGCAGCGCCACGGGACTCCCTTACAATGAGCAGTTCTTC
clone size: NA; V gene: TRBV6-6; D gene: TRBD2; J gene: TRBJ2-3; CDR3 protein: CASSATSGSTQYF; CDR3 DNA: TGTGCCAGCAGTGCCACTAGCGGGAGTACGCAGTATTTT
clone size: NA; V gene: TRBV6-1; D gene: TRBD1; J gene: TRBJ1-4; CDR3 protein: CATRDRGNEKLFF; CDR3 DNA: TGTGCCACCAGAGACAGGGGGAATGAAAAACTGTTTTTT
clone size: few; V gene: TRBV4-1; D gene: NA; J gene: TRBJ1-2; CDR3 protein: CASSQDGATWDGYTF; CDR3 DNA: TGCGCCAGCAGCCAAGATGGGGCAACTTGGGATGGCTACACCTTC
clone size: once; V gene: TRBV10-3; D gene: TRBD1; J gene: TRBJ1-2; CDR3 protein: CAISEYEAGTGGGYGYTF; CDR3 DNA: TGTGCCATCAGTGAATACGAAGCCGGGACAGGGGGCGGCTATGGCTACACCTTC
clone size: NA; V gene: TRBV27; D gene: NA; J gene: TRBJ1-5; CDR3 protein: CASSLQAPTGNQPQHF; CDR3 DNA: TGTGCCAGCAGTTTACAGGCCCCGACGGGCAATCAGCCCCAGCATTTT
clone size: NA; V gene: TRBV27; D gene: NA; J gene: TRBJ1-5; CDR3 protein: CASSLFGGNSNQPQHF; CDR3 DNA: TGTGCCAGCAGTTTATTTGGAGGGAATAGCAATCAGCCCCAGCATTTT
clone size: NA; V gene: TRBV9; D gene: NA; J gene: TRBJ2-3; CDR3 protein: CASSVVDNTDTQYF; CDR3 DNA: TGTGCCAGCAGCGTAGTTGACAACACAGATACGCAGTATTTT
clone size: NA; V gene: TRBV5-4; D gene: TRBD1; J gene: TRBJ2-5; CDR3 protein: CASSVAGQATFKTQYF; CDR3 DNA: TGTGCCAGCAGCGTGGCGGGACAGGCTACTTTTAAGACCCAGTACTTC
clone size: NA; V gene: TRBV7-2; D gene: TRBD2; J gene: TRBJ2-7; CDR3 protein: CASSLELAGGGEQYF; CDR3 DNA: TGTGCCAGCAGCTTAGAACTAGCGGGAGGAGGCGAGCAGTACTTC
clone size: NA; V gene: TRBV6-5; D gene: NA; J gene: TRBJ2-1; CDR3 protein: CASSYLNEQFF; CDR3 DNA: TGTGCCAGCAGTTACCTCAATGAGCAGTTCTTC
clone size: NA; V gene: TRBV2; D gene: NA; J gene: TRBJ2-5; CDR3 protein: CASSGQGFVETQYF; CDR3 DNA: TGTGCCAGCAGTGGGCAGGGTTTTGTCGAGACCCAGTACTTC
clone size: few; V gene: TRBV6-1; D gene: NA; J gene: TRBJ1-4; CDR3 protein: CASSERGTRIGKLFF; CDR3 DNA: TGTGCCAGCAGTGAAAGGGGGACACGGATTGGAAAACTGTTTTTT
clone size: NA; V gene: TRBV7-3; D gene: TRBD1; J gene: TRBJ1-2; CDR3 protein: CASSSSGTGGFLYGYTF; CDR3 DNA: TGTGCCAGCAGCTCATCCGGGACAGGGGGTTTTCTTTATGGCTACACCTTC
clone size: NA; V gene: TRBV27; D gene: TRBD2; J gene: TRBJ2-1; CDR3 protein: CASSLGTSGRVIEQFF; CDR3 DNA: TGTGCCAGCAGTTTAGGGACTAGCGGGCGCGTTATCGAGCAGTTCTTC
clone size: NA; V gene: TRBV5-4; D gene: NA; J gene: TRBJ1-2; CDR3 protein: CASSGRGLGGYTF; CDR3 DNA: TGTGCCAGCAGCGGCCGGGGATTAGGCGGCTACACCTTC
clone size: NA; V gene: TRBV30; D gene: TRBD2; J gene: TRBJ2-6; CDR3 protein: CAWRAGGLVPTGANVLTF; CDR3 DNA: TGTGCCTGGAGGGCGGGGGGCTTGGTACCAACTGGGGCCAACGTCCTGACTTTC
clone size: NA; V gene: TRBV2; D gene: TRBD2; J gene: TRBJ2-3; CDR3 protein: CAGRLAGTDTQYF; CDR3 DNA: TGTGCCGGGAGACTAGCGGGCACAGATACGCAGTATTTT
clone size: NA; V gene: TRBV2; D gene: TRBD1; J gene: TRBJ1-2; CDR3 protein: CASSLGQGGYGYTF; CDR3 DNA: TGTGCCAGCAGCCTCGGACAGGGCGGCTATGGCTACACCTTC
clone size: NA; V gene: TRBV10-1; D gene: TRBD1; J gene: TRBJ2-1; CDR3 protein: CASSEPRQGAGNEQFF; CDR3 DNA: TGCGCCAGCAGTGAGCCAAGACAGGGGGCGGGTAATGAGCAGTTCTTC
clone size: few; V gene: TRBV6-5; D gene: NA; J gene: TRBJ2-7; CDR3 protein: CASSIGTSTYEQYF; CDR3 DNA: TGTGCCAGCAGTATTGGGACATCCACCTACGAGCAGTACTTC
clone size: NA; V gene: TRBV6-6; D gene: NA; J gene: TRBJ1-1; CDR3 protein: CASSYVGEGTEAFF; CDR3 DNA: TGTGCCAGCAGTTACGTCGGGGAGGGCACTGAAGCTTTCTTT
clone size: NA; V gene: TRBV7-9; D gene: NA; J gene: TRBJ1-2; CDR3 protein: CASSTPGLDGYTF; CDR3 DNA: TGTGCCAGCAGCACGCCAGGGTTGGATGGCTACACCTTC
clone size: NA; V gene: TRBV18; D gene: NA; J gene: TRBJ2-7; CDR3 protein: CASSPGAELTYEQYF; CDR3 DNA: TGTGCCAGCTCACCGGGGGCAGAGCTTACCTACGAGCAGTACTTC
clone size: once; V gene: TRBV27; D gene: NA; J gene: TRBJ1-2; CDR3 protein: CASSLVGGYGYTF; CDR3 DNA: TGTGCCAGCAGTTTGGTGGGGGGCTATGGCTACACCTTC
clone size: NA; V gene: TRBV28; D gene: TRBD1; J gene: TRBJ2-3; CDR3 protein: CASSFTGADTQYF; CDR3 DNA: TGTGCCAGCAGTTTTACAGGGGCGGATACGCAGTATTTT
clone size: few; V gene: TRBV25-1; D gene: NA; J gene: TRBJ1-1; CDR3 protein: CASSEDRLTNTEAFF; CDR3 DNA: TGTGCCAGCAGTGAAGACAGGCTGACGAACACTGAAGCTTTCTTT
clone size: NA; V gene: TRBV7-3; D gene: TRBD1; J gene: TRBJ2-3; CDR3 protein: CASSYAGGDTQYF; CDR3 DNA: TGTGCCAGCAGTTATGCAGGGGGAGATACGCAGTATTTT
clone size: NA; V gene: TRBV5-1; D gene: NA; J gene: TRBJ1-4; CDR3 protein: CASSLFGSWTATNEKLFF; CDR3 DNA: TGCGCCAGCAGCTTGTTTGGAAGTTGGACAGCTACTAATGAAAAACTGTTTTTT
clone size: NA; V gene: TRBV18; D gene: TRBD2; J gene: TRBJ2-2; CDR3 protein: CASSPLAGVIGELFF; CDR3 DNA: TGTGCCAGCTCACCACTTGCGGGAGTCATCGGGGAGCTGTTTTTT
clone size: NA; V gene: TRBV15; D gene: TRBD2; J gene: TRBJ2-7; CDR3 protein: CATSRDRTSEYEQYF; CDR3 DNA: TGTGCCACCAGCAGAGATAGGACTAGCGAGTACGAGCAGTACTTC
clone size: NA; V gene: TRBV19; D gene: TRBD1; J gene: TRBJ1-2; CDR3 protein: CASNHGQGSRTGYTF; CDR3 DNA: TGTGCCAGCAACCATGGACAGGGATCCCGGACTGGCTACACCTTC
clone size: NA; V gene: TRBV5-1; D gene: TRBD2; J gene: TRBJ2-7; CDR3 protein: CASSLVAGGEPISYEQYF; CDR3 DNA: TGCGCCAGCAGCTTGGTTGCGGGAGGCGAACCTATCTCCTACGAGCAGTACTTC
clone size: NA; V gene: TRBV7-6; D gene: TRBD2; J gene: TRBJ2-5; CDR3 protein: CASSLLILAEETQYF; CDR3 DNA: TGTGCCAGCAGCCTCTTAATACTAGCGGAAGAGACCCAGTACTTC
clone size: few; V gene: TRBV2; D gene: NA; J gene: TRBJ2-7; CDR3 protein: CASSGYEQYF; CDR3 DNA: TGTGCCAGCAGCGGCTACGAGCAGTACTTC
clone size: NA; V gene: TRBV7-8; D gene: NA; J gene: TRBJ1-2; CDR3 protein: CASSLALSGGESYTF; CDR3 DNA: TGTGCCAGCAGCTTAGCGCTTTCTGGGGGGGAAAGCTACACCTTC
clone size: NA; V gene: TRBV29-1; D gene: NA; J gene: TRBJ1-2; CDR3 protein: CSVGSAAYGYTF; CDR3 DNA: TGCAGCGTTGGTTCCGCGGCTTATGGCTACACCTTC
clone size: NA; V gene: TRBV27; D gene: NA; J gene: TRBJ2-5; CDR3 protein: CASSSGVGPQETQYF; CDR3 DNA: TGTGCCAGCAGTTCGGGAGTGGGGCCCCAAGAGACCCAGTACTTC
clone size: NA; V gene: TRBV6-6; D gene: NA; J gene: TRBJ1-2; CDR3 protein: CATEGERGYTF; CDR3 DNA: TGTGCCACCGAAGGGGAACGTGGCTACACCTTC
clone size: NA; V gene: TRBV5-1; D gene: NA; J gene: TRBJ1-1; CDR3 protein: CASSYSGTEAFF; CDR3 DNA: TGCGCCAGCAGCTACAGCGGGACTGAAGCTTTCTTT
clone size: NA; V gene: TRBV28; D gene: TRBD2; J gene: TRBJ2-2; CDR3 protein: CASSARGSGRIGELFF; CDR3 DNA: TGTGCCAGCAGCGCCCGGGGTAGCGGGAGGATCGGGGAGCTGTTTTTT
clone size: NA; V gene: TRBV6-5; D gene: TRBD2; J gene: TRBJ2-3; CDR3 protein: CASRPSGSSSDTQYF; CDR3 DNA: TGTGCCAGCAGACCTAGCGGGAGCAGTTCAGATACGCAGTATTTT
clone size: once; V gene: TRBV7-9; D gene: NA; J gene: TRBJ1-2; CDR3 protein: CASSLGADYGYTF; CDR3 DNA: TGTGCCAGCAGCTTAGGGGCAGACTATGGCTACACCTTC
clone size: NA; V gene: TRBV6-1; D gene: TRBD1; J gene: TRBJ2-7; CDR3 protein: CASSEAGDRGYEQYF; CDR3 DNA: TGTGCCAGCAGTGAAGCGGGAGACAGGGGCTACGAGCAGTACTTC